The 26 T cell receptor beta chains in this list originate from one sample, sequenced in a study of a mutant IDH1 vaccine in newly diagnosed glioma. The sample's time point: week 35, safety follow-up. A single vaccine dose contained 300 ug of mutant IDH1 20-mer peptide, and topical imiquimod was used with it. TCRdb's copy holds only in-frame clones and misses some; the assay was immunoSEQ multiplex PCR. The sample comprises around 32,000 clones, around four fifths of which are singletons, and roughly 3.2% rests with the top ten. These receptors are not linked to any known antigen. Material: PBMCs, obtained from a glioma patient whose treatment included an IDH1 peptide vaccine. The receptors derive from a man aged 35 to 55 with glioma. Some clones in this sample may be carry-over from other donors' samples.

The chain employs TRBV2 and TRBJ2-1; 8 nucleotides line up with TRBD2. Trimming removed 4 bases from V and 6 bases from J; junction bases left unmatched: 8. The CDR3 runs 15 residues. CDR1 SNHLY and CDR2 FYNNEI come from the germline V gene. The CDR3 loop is CASSVLGGAFNEQFF. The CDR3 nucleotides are TGTGCCAGCAGTGTTCTCGGGGGGGCATTCAATGAGCAGTTCTTC.

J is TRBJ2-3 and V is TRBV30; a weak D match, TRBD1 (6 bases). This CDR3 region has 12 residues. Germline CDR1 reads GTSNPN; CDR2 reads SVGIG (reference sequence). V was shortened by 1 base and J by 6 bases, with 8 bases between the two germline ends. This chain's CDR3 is CAWSGTVDTQYF. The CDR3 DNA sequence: TGTGCCTGGAGTGGGACAGTGGATACGCAGTATTTT.

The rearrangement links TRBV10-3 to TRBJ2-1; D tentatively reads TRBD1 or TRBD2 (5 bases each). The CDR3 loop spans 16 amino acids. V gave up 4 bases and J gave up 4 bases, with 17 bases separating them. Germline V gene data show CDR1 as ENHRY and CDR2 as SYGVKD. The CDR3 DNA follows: TGTGCCATCAGTGTGGTCCGGGACGTGGGTTACAATGAGCAGTTCTTC. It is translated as CAISVVRDVGYNEQFF.

The CDR3 nucleotides read TGTGCCAGCAGCTTAGGCCCCGGGGGTCAAGAGACCCAGTACTTC. Amino acids: CASSLGPGGQETQYF. This sequence joins TRBV7-9 and TRBJ2-5; perhaps TRBD2 as D (6 bases). V lost 1 base, J lost 2 bases, and 11 bases lay in between. The CDR3 runs to 15 residues. CDR1 and CDR2 (germline): SEHNR, FQNEAQ (reference sequence).

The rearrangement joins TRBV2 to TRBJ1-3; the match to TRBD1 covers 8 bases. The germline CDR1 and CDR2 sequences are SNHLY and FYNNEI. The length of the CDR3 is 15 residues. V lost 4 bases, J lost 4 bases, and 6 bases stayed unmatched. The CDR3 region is CASSGSTGVGNTIYF. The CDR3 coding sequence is TGTGCCAGCAGTGGATCGACAGGGGTAGGAAACACCATATATTTT.

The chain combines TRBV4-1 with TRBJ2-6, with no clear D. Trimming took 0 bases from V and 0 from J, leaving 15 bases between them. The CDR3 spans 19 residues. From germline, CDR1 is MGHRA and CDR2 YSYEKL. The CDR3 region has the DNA TGCGCCAGCAGCCAAGATCCCCCTGTAGGGCTCTCTGGGGCCAACGTCCTGACTTTC. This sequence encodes CASSQDPPVGLSGANVLTF.

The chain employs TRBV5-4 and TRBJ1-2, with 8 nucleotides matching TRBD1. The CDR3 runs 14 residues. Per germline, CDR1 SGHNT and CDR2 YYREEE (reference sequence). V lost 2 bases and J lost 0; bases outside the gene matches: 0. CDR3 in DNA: TGTGCCAGCAGCTTACAGGGGGCTAACTATGGCTACACCTTC. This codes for CASSLQGANYGYTF.

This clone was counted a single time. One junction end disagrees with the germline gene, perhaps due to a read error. The chain's CDR3 is CASSESGAAYNEQFF. CDR3 DNA: TGCGCCAGCAGTGAGTCAGGGGCCGCCTACAACGAGCAGTTCTTC. The V and J genes are TRBV10-1 and TRBJ2-1; perhaps TRBD1 as D (5 bases). There are 15 residues in the CDR3. Germline CDR1 is WNHNN and CDR2 is SYGVQD (reference sequence).

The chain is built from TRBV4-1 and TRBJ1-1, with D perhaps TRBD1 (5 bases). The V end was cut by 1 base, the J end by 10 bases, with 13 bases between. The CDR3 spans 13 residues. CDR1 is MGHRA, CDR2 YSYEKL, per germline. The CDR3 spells CASSQGGKRGAFF. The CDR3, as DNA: TGCGCCAGCAGCCAAGGGGGGAAAAGGGGAGCTTTCTTT.

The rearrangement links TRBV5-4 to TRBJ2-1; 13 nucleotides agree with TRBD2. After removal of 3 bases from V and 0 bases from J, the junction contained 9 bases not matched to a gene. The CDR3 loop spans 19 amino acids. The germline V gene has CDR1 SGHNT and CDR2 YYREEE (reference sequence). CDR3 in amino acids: CASSWMTSGGLSSYNEQFF. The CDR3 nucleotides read TGTGCCAGCAGCTGGATGACTAGCGGGGGGTTAAGCTCCTACAATGAGCAGTTCTTC.

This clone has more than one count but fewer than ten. In DNA form, the CDR3 reads TGTGCCTGGAGTGTAGTTAGGGCAGGGCCCACCGGGGAGCTGTTTTTT. Its protein product is CAWSVVRAGPTGELFF. This sequence joins TRBV30 and TRBJ2-2, with a tentative D call TRBD1 (5 bases). This CDR3 has 16 amino acids. V was pared by 0 bases and J by 4 bases, with 15 bases between. CDR1 GTSNPN and CDR2 SVGIG come from the germline V gene (reference sequence).

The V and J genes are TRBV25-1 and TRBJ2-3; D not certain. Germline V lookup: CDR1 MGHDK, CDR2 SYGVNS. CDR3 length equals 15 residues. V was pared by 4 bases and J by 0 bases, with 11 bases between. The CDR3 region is CASSATWSSTDTQYF. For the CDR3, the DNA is TGTGCCAGCAGTGCTACTTGGTCTAGCACAGATACGCAGTATTTT.

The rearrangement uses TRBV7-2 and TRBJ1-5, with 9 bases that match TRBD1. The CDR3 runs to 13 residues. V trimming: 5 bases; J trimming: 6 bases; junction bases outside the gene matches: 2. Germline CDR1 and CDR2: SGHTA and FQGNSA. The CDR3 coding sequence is TGTGCCAGCAGCACGACAGGGGGTCAGCCCCAGCATTTT. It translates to CASSTTGGQPQHF.

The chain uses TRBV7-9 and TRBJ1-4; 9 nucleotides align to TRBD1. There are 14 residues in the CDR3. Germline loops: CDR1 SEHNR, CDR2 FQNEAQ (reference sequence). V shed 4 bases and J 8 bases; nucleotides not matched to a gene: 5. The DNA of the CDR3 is TGTGCCAGCAGCTCCCTGGACAGGGGCGAAAAACTGTTTTTT. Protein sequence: CASSSLDRGEKLFF.

CDR3 loop: CASSSRGYEQYF. The CDR3 nucleotides are TGTGCCAGCAGCTCGCGGGGTTACGAGCAGTACTTC. The rearrangement uses TRBV7-2 and TRBJ2-7; D may be TRBD2 (6 bases). Trimming removed 4 bases at V and 4 bases at J, with 8 bases between. The CDR3 loop spans 12 amino acids. The germline V gene has CDR1 SGHTA and CDR2 FQGNSA.

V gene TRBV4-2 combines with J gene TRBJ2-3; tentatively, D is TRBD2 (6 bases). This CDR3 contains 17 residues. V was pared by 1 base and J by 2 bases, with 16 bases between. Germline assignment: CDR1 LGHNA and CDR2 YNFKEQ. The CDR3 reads CASSQGGTRDSTDTQYF. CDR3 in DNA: TGTGCCAGCAGCCAAGGGGGCACCCGGGACTCCACAGATACGCAGTATTTT.

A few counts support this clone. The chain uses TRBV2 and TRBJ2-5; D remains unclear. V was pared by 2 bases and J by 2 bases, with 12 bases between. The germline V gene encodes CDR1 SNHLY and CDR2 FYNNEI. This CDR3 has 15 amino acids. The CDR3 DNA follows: TGTGCCAGCAGTGAATTTCCGAATGGGCAAGAGACCCAGTACTTC. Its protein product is CASSEFPNGQETQYF.

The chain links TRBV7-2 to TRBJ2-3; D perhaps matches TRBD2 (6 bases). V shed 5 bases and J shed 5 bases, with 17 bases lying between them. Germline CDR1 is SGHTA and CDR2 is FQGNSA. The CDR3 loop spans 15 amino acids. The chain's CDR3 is CASSQGGAGGDTQYF. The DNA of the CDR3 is TGTGCCAGCAGCCAAGGCGGGGCCGGGGGAGATACGCAGTATTTT.

This chain's CDR3 is CASSPGQGAGASPLHF. CDR3 sequence (DNA): TGTGCCAGCAGCCCAGGACAGGGCGCGGGGGCTTCACCCCTCCACTTT. This chain uses TRBV5-4 with TRBJ1-6, with 8 bases fitting TRBD1. This CDR3 contains 16 residues. V was pared by 4 bases and J by 9 bases, with 12 bases of the junction left unmatched. Germline CDR1 is SGHNT and CDR2 is YYREEE (reference sequence). Full variable domain (missing parts from reference TRBV5-4 and TRBJ1-6): ETGVTQSPTHLIKTRGQQVTLRCSSQSGHNTVSWYQQALGQGPQFIFQYYREEENGRGNFPPRFSGLQFPNYSSELNVNALELDDSALYLCASSPGQGAGASPLHFGNGTRLTVT.

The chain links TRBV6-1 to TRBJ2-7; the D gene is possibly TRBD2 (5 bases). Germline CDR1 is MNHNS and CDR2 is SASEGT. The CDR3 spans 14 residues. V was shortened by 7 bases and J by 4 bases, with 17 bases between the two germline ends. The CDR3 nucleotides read TGTGCCAGCACTGACACGGGGATAGTATACGAGCAGTACTTC. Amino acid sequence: CASTDTGIVYEQYF.

CDR3 loop: CASSSGPAGSATGELFF. CDR3 coding DNA: TGCGCCAGCAGCTCCGGCCCGGCAGGGTCTGCCACCGGGGAGCTGTTTTTT. The chain has TRBV5-1 and TRBJ2-2; possible D gene TRBD1, 5 bases. The CDR3 totals 17 residues. Looked up from germline, CDR1 is SGHRS and CDR2 is YFSETQ. V was shortened by 3 bases and J by 4 bases, with 19 bases between the two germline ends.

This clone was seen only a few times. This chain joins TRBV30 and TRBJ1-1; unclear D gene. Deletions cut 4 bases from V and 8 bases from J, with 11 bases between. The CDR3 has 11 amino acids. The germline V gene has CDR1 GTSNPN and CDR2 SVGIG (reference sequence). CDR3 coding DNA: TGTGCCTGGACTCCGGGTGTGGAAGCTTTCTTT. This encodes CAWTPGVEAFF.

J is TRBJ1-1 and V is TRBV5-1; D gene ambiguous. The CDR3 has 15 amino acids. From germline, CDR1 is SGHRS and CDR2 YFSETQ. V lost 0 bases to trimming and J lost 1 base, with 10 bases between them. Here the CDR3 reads CASSLASGGNTEAFF. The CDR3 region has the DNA TGCGCCAGCAGCTTGGCCTCAGGAGGGAACACTGAAGCTTTCTTT.

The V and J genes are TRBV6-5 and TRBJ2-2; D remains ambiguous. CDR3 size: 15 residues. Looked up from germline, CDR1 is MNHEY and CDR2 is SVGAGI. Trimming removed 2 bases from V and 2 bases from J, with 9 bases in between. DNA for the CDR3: TGTGCCAGCAGTTACGGTCAGTTCAACACCGGGGAGCTGTTTTTT. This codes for CASSYGQFNTGELFF.

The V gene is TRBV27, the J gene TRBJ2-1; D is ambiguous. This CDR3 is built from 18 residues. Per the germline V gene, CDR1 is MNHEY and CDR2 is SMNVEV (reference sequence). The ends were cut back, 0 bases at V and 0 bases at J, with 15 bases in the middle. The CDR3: CASSLSPVYRSSYNEQFF. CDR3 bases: TGTGCCAGCAGTTTATCGCCGGTTTACAGAAGCTCCTACAATGAGCAGTTCTTC.

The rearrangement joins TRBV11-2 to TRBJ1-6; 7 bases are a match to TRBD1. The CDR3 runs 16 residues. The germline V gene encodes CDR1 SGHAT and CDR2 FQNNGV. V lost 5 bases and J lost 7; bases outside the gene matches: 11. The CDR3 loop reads CASSRARQGGNSPLHF. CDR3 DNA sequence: TGTGCCAGCAGCCGCGCGAGACAGGGTGGGAATTCACCCCTCCACTTT.